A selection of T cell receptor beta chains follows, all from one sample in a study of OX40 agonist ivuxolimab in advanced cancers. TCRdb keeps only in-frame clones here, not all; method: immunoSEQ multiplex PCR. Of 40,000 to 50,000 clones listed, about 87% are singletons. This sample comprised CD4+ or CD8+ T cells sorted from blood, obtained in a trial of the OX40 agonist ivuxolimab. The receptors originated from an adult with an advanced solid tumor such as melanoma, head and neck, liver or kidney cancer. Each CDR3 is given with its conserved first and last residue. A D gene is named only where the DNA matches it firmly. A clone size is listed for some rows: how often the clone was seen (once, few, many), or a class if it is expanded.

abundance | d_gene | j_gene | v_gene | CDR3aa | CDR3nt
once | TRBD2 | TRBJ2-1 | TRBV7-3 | CASSLVSGTSNEQFF | TGTGCCAGCAGCTTGGTTAGCGGGACCTCGAATGAGCAGTTCTTC
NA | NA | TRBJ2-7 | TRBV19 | CASSIRQGIYEQYF | TGTGCCAGTAGTATACGGCAGGGGATCTACGAGCAGTACTTC
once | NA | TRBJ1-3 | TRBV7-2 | CASSERQLRSGNTIYF | TGTGCCAGCAGCGAGAGACAGCTCCGCTCTGGAAACACCATATATTTT
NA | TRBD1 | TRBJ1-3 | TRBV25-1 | CASSDVTGGTGNTIYF | TGTGCCAGCAGTGACGTTACAGGGGGAACTGGAAACACCATATATTTT
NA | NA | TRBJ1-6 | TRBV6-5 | CASSLDYNSPLHF | TGTGCCAGCAGTCTCGACTATAATTCACCCCTCCACTTT
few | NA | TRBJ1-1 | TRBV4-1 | CASSQRGEGTEAFF | TGCGCCAGCAGCCAACGGGGAGAGGGGACTGAAGCTTTCTTT
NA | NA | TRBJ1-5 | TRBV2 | CASNAGGLNQPQHF | TGTGCCAGCAATGCGGGGGGCCTAAATCAGCCCCAGCATTTT
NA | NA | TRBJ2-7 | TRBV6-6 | CASTKDRFDEQYF | TGTGCCAGCACCAAGGATCGGTTTGACGAGCAGTACTTC
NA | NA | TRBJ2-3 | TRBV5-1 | CASSLEGRLGADTQYF | TGCGCCAGCAGCTTGGAAGGTAGACTGGGTGCAGATACGCAGTATTTT
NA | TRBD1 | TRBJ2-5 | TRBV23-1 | CASSHLSGTGYGETQYF | TGCGCCAGCAGTCACCTTAGTGGGACAGGGTATGGGGAGACCCAGTACTTC
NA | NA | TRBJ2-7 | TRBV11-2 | CASSLARGRRNEQYF | TGTGCCAGCAGCTTAGCCCGCGGGCGCAGGAACGAGCAGTACTTC
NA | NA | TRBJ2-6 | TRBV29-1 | CSVEDERLGANVLTF | TGCAGCGTCGAAGACGAGCGTTTAGGGGCCAACGTCCTGACTTTC
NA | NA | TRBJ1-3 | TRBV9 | CASSVASGASGNTIYF | TGTGCCAGCAGCGTAGCCTCCGGGGCTTCTGGAAACACCATATATTTT
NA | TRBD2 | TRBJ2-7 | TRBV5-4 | CASSPGGSAGNYEQYF | TGTGCCAGCAGCCCGGGGGGTTCAGCGGGTAACTACGAGCAGTACTTC
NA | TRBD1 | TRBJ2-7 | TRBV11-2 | CASSSPGQGPYEQYF | TGTGCCAGCAGCTCGCCGGGACAGGGGCCATACGAGCAGTACTTC
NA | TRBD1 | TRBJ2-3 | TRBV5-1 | CASSSGQGPTDTQYF | TGCGCCAGCAGCTCTGGACAGGGTCCTACAGATACGCAGTATTTT
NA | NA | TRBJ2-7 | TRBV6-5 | CASSYRVPTYEQYF | TGTGCCAGCAGTTACAGGGTTCCAACGTACGAGCAGTACTTC
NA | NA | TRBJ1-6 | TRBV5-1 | CASSLEAGAYNSPLHF | TGCGCCAGCAGCTTGGAAGCGGGTGCCTATAATTCACCCCTCCACTTT
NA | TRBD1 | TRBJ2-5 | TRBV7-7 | CASSPQQGIRETQYF | TGTGCCAGCAGCCCGCAACAGGGGATTCGAGAGACCCAGTACTTC
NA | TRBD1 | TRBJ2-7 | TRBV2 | CASSTKQGATYEQYF | TGTGCCAGCAGTACCAAACAGGGGGCAACCTACGAGCAGTACTTC
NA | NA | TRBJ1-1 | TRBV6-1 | CASSEMVVNTEAFF | TGTGCCAGCAGTGAAATGGTAGTGAACACTGAAGCTTTCTTT
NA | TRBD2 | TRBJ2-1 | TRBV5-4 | CASSPGGVAGGIEQFF | TGTGCCAGCAGCCCGGGTGGGGTAGCGGGAGGGATTGAGCAGTTCTTC
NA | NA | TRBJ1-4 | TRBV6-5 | CASSYSTGKLFF | TGTGCCAGCAGTTACTCTACAGGGAAACTGTTTTTT
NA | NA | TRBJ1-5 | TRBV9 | CASSVAGGNQPQHF | TGTGCCAGCAGCGTAGCAGGGGGCAATCAGCCCCAGCATTTT
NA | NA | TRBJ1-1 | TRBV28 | CASSYKTNTEAFF | TGTGCCAGCAGTTACAAAACGAACACTGAAGCTTTCTTT